These T cell receptor beta chains were read from a single sample in a study of memory CD4+ T cells and cytomegalovirus serostatus. Only in-frame clones appear in the TCRdb table, and some are missing; sequencing was by immunoSEQ multiplex PCR. The sample consists of 35,000 to 45,000 clones, approximately 81% of them appearing once. Sequenced material: memory CD4+ T cells from blood. These receptors all stem from an adult in good health and CMV-seronegative. The CDR3 runs from the conserved cysteine through the conserved F or W. Fields, in order: clone size, D gene, J gene, V gene, CDR3 DNA, CDR3 protein. D genes are given only for firm matches. Clone size is not always given. Where it is, it says once, few, many or a class for expanded clones.

.	.	TRBJ2-3	TRBV5-6	TGTGCCAGCAGCGAGACTTTAGGGGGTTCCAGCACAGATACGCAGTATTTT	CASSETLGGSSTDTQYF
.	.	TRBJ2-7	TRBV10-3	TGTGCCATCAGCCCGTCCGCAGTCTCCTACGAGCAGTACTTC	CAISPSAVSYEQYF
few	.	TRBJ1-2	TRBV5-6	TGTGCCAGCAGCCAGACAGACTATGGCTACACCTTC	CASSQTDYGYTF
.	.	TRBJ2-5	TRBV10-1	TGCGCCAGTGCCGCGGAGGGATTCCAAGAGACCCAGTACTTC	CASAAEGFQETQYF
.	.	TRBJ1-2	TRBV5-1	TGCGCCAGCAGCGTCGACGGAACTTATGGCTACACCTTC	CASSVDGTYGYTF
few	.	TRBJ2-5	TRBV20-1	TGCAGTGCTAGACAGAAAGAGACCCAGTACTTC	CSARQKETQYF
.	.	TRBJ2-1	TRBV7-6	TGTGCCAGCAGCTTAGGGACGAGTCGTAGGGACAATGAGCAGTTCTTC	CASSLGTSRRDNEQFF
.	.	TRBJ1-1	TRBV30	TGTGCCTGGAGTGTAAGACGGGCGAACACTGAAGCTTTCTTT	CAWSVRRANTEAFF
.	.	TRBJ2-7	TRBV11-2	TGTGCCAGCAGCTTAGAAACTTTAACCTCCTACGAGCAGTACTTC	CASSLETLTSYEQYF
few	.	TRBJ1-2	TRBV5-4	TGTGCCAGCTCCGGAGCCCAATCCTATGGCTACACCTTC	CASSGAQSYGYTF
.	.	TRBJ2-1	TRBV9	TGTGCCAGCAGCGTATACAATGAGCAGTTCTTC	CASSVYNEQFF
few	.	TRBJ2-7	TRBV5-1	TGCGCCAGCAGCCGAGCGGCCCCCTACGAGCAGTACTTC	CASSRAAPYEQYF
.	.	TRBJ2-1	TRBV6-6	TGTGCCAGCAGTCCAAGGGATGAGCAGTTCTTC	CASSPRDEQFF
.	TRBD1	TRBJ2-5	TRBV18	TGTGCCAGCTCACGATCGGGACAGATACAAGAGACCCAGTACTTC	CASSRSGQIQETQYF
.	TRBD2	TRBJ2-2	TRBV6-5	TGTGCCAGCAGAAGGACTAGCGTGAACACCGGGGAGCTGTTTTTT	CASRRTSVNTGELFF
.	.	TRBJ2-2	TRBV11-3	TGTGCCAGCAGCGAGAACACCGGGGAGCTGTTTTTT	CASSENTGELFF
.	.	TRBJ1-6	TRBV2	TGTGCCAGCAAGGAGGAGAGCTCCTATAATTCACCCCTCCACTTT	CASKEESSYNSPLHF
.	.	TRBJ1-4	TRBV21-1	TGTGCCAGCAGCAATCGGGGCAGCATCAAAAAATGGAGGAATGAAAAACTGTTTTTT	CASSNRGSIKKWRNEKLFF
.	TRBD1	TRBJ1-6	TRBV11-2	TGTGCCAGCAGCCGACAGGGAAATTCACCCCTCCACTTT	CASSRQGNSPLHF
.	.	TRBJ2-5	TRBV7-8	TGTGCCAGCAGCTCCCCCCCTGACGGATTCCAAGAGACCCAGTACTTC	CASSSPPDGFQETQYF
once	.	TRBJ1-2	TRBV7-2	TGTGCCAGCAGCCCCTCCTGGTCCGGTGGCTACACCTTC	CASSPSWSGGYTF
.	.	TRBJ2-2	TRBV13	TGTGCCAGCAGCTTAGTAGTAGCCGGGGAGCTGTTTTTT	CASSLVVAGELFF
.	TRBD1	TRBJ1-2	TRBV4-2	TGTGCCAGCAGCCCTGCCGGGGAGGGGGCAAACTATGGCTACACCTTC	CASSPAGEGANYGYTF
.	.	TRBJ2-1	TRBV7-2	TGTGCCAGCAGCTTAGTTTTCGGTCCAAGTGAGCAGTTCTTC	CASSLVFGPSEQFF
.	.	TRBJ2-2	TRBV29-1	TGCAGCGTTACGGGGGACTACACCGGGGAGCTGTTTTTT	CSVTGDYTGELFF
.	.	TRBJ1-2	TRBV18	TGTGCCAGCTCCCTCACTTCCAACTATGGCTACACCTTC	CASSLTSNYGYTF
few	.	TRBJ2-2	TRBV6-1	TGTGCCAGCAGTGTGGGACAATTGTACACCGGGGAGCTGTTTTTT	CASSVGQLYTGELFF
.	.	TRBJ2-1	TRBV6-5	TGTGCCAGCAGCTTAACAGGGAATGAGCAGTTCTTC	CASSLTGNEQFF
.	TRBD2	TRBJ2-4	TRBV6-6	TGTGCCATCCGAGCGGGAGGGGTAACCAAAAACATTCAGTACTTC	CAIRAGGVTKNIQYF
.	TRBD2	TRBJ2-5	TRBV5-4	TGTGCCAGCAGCCCCTCCGGGACTAGAAGGGAGACCCAGTACTTC	CASSPSGTRRETQYF
.	.	TRBJ2-3	TRBV2	TGTGCCAGCAGCCGCGGGCCCACAGATACGCAGTATTTT	CASSRGPTDTQYF
.	TRBD2	TRBJ2-1	TRBV6-5	TGTGCCAGCATGGGAAGCGGGAGGGCCGGGGAGCAGTTCTTC	CASMGSGRAGEQFF
.	.	TRBJ2-3	TRBV5-1	TGCGCCAGCAGCTCCGGTTTTACAGATACGCAGTATTTT	CASSSGFTDTQYF
.	.	TRBJ2-2	TRBV11-2	TGTGCCAGCAGCTTCCTTCGATCCGGGGAGCTGTTTTTT	CASSFLRSGELFF
.	.	TRBJ2-7	TRBV27	TGTGCCAGCAGTTTACGGACCGGGGACGAGCAGTACTTC	CASSLRTGDEQYF
.	.	TRBJ1-1	TRBV7-8	TGTGCCAGCAGCTTAGGGTCTGGAGCTGAAGCTTTCTTT	CASSLGSGAEAFF
.	.	TRBJ1-5	TRBV5-5	TGTGCCAGCAGCGGCGAGGGACGGAATCAGCCCCAGCATTTT	CASSGEGRNQPQHF
.	.	TRBJ2-7	TRBV6-5	TGTGCCAGCAGTTACTCGTGGCGGACCACGTACGAGCAGTACTTC	CASSYSWRTTYEQYF
few	TRBD1	TRBJ2-1	TRBV5-4	TGTGCCAGCAGCTGGAGGGACAGGGACAATGAGCAGTTCTTC	CASSWRDRDNEQFF
.	.	TRBJ2-6	TRBV6-6	TGTGCCAGCAGTTACGCAGACTCTGGGGCCAACGTCCTGACTTTC	CASSYADSGANVLTF
medium-sized	.	TRBJ1-4	TRBV7-9	TGTGCCAGCAGCTTTTCGGGCGGGGAAAAACTGTTTTTT	CASSFSGGEKLFF
once	.	TRBJ2-2	TRBV18	TGTGCCAGCTCACCCCAGGGAACCGGGGAGCTGTTTTTT	CASSPQGTGELFF